These T cell receptor beta chains were read from a single sample in a study of T cells after yellow fever vaccination. In TCRdb, the 5' RACE reads were re-called with MiXCR into one record per CDR3 protein. The sample lists fewer than 400,000 distinct CDR3 sequences, 6.2% occurring once. This specimen was PBMCs, taken 5 days after the yellow fever booster vaccination. These receptors were obtained from a man aged 25-45 years who received the YFV17D yellow fever vaccine. Both conserved end residues are part of each CDR3. The D gene is left open where the match is weak. Clone size, where shown, is once, few, many, or a class for clones that have expanded.

>TRBJ2-1|TRBV12-3/TRBV12-4|TRBD2|few
TGTGCCAGCACCGCCGGTAGCGGGATAGTAAATGAGCAGTTCTTC
CASTAGSGIVNEQFF
>TRBJ2-1|TRBV2|-|few
TGTGCCAGCAGGTTAGGAGAGAGCTTCTACAATGAGCAGTTCTTC
CASRLGESFYNEQFF
>TRBJ2-5|TRBV20-1|-|many
TGCAGTGCTCCTGGCCGGGGGTTTATAGAGACCCAGTACTTC
CSAPGRGFIETQYF
>TRBJ2-2|TRBV20-1|-|-
TGCAGTGCCCAACGGGAGCTGAACACCGGGGAGCTGTTTTTT
CSAQRELNTGELFF
>TRBJ1-2|TRBV28|-|few
TGTGCCAGCAGTTTTTGGGGGAGCGGCTACACCTTC
CASSFWGSGYTF
>TRBJ2-7|TRBV14|-|few
TGTGCCAGCCGACGGGAGAAGTCCTACGAGCAGTACTTC
CASRREKSYEQYF
>TRBJ2-1|TRBV10-2|TRBD2|many
TGCGCCAGTACAGAAATAGCGGGAGAGATTGTTGAGCAGTTCTTC
CASTEIAGEIVEQFF
>TRBJ2-1|TRBV4-1|-|-
TGCGCCAGCAGCCAAGATTACGGGAGCTGGAGTGAGCAGTTCTTC
CASSQDYGSWSEQFF
>TRBJ1-3|TRBV11-2|TRBD1|many
TGTGCCAGCAGCTCACAGGGGGTCGGAAACACCATATATTTT
CASSSQGVGNTIYF
>TRBJ2-7|TRBV12-3/TRBV12-4|TRBD1|few
TGTGCCAGCAGTTTCAGCTCGGACAGGCCCACTTACGAGCAGTACTTC
CASSFSSDRPTYEQYF
>TRBJ2-1|TRBV10-2|-|many
TGCGCCAGCAAGGAGGGGGGAGGAAGGGAGCAGTTCTTC
CASKEGGGREQFF
>TRBJ1-1|TRBV11-1|-|-
TGTGCCAGCAGCTCAACCCCCCCTCCGACCATCCCCACTGAAGCTTTCTTT
CASSSTPPPTIPTEAFF
>TRBJ2-1|TRBV7-9|-|-
TGTGCCAGCAGCTCGAGCCAGGGATCAGGCCCCCACAATGAGCAGTTCTTC
CASSSSQGSGPHNEQFF
>TRBJ2-1|TRBV12-3/TRBV12-4|-|many
TGTGCCAGCAGTTTAGCTCAGGGGAACAATGAGCAGTTCTTC
CASSLAQGNNEQFF
>TRBJ2-2|TRBV5-1|-|-
TGCGCCAGCAGCTTGGAGGGCGACACCGGGGAGCTGTTTTTT
CASSLEGDTGELFF
>TRBJ2-5|TRBV12-3/TRBV12-4|TRBD1|-
TGTGCCAGCAGCTTAGGTCCCGACAGGGCAGGAGAGACCCAGTACTTC
CASSLGPDRAGETQYF
>TRBJ2-3|TRBV11-3|TRBD2|many
TGTGCCAGCAGCTTATCCTTTTTACGAGGGAGGGGTACAGATACGCAGTATTTT
CASSLSFLRGRGTDTQYF
>TRBJ2-2|TRBV6-2/TRBV6-3|TRBD1|few
TGTGCCAGCAGTACTCGGGGACAGGGGACCGGGGAGCTGTTTTTT
CASSTRGQGTGELFF
>TRBJ2-3|TRBV20-1|-|few
TGCAGTGCTAGAGATCGCAGATTAAACACAGATACGCAGTATTTT
CSARDRRLNTDTQYF
>TRBJ1-2|TRBV5-1|TRBD1|-
TGCGCCAGCAGCTTGGCGCCACCGGGACAGGGATTTCATGGCTACACCTTC
CASSLAPPGQGFHGYTF
>TRBJ2-7|TRBV7-8|TRBD1|few
TGTGCCAGCAGCACCCGCCCGGACAGGGCTTTGTTCCGATTC
CASSTRPDRALFRF
>TRBJ2-3|TRBV27|TRBD2|few
TGTGCCAGCAACCGAATAGCGGGAGGGCCTGGAACGCAGTATTTT
CASNRIAGGPGTQYF
>TRBJ2-7|TRBV7-2|TRBD1|few
TGTGCCAGCAGCTTAATGGGACAGGGAACCTACGAGCAGTACTTC
CASSLMGQGTYEQYF
>TRBJ2-2|TRBV7-2|-|-
TGTGCCAGCAGCTTAGAGGCTAGTTACGGGGAGCTGTTTTTT
CASSLEASYGELFF
>TRBJ2-3|TRBV28|-|-
TGTGCCAGCAGGCTCCCCGGTGCAGATACGCAGTATTTT
CASRLPGADTQYF
>TRBJ2-3|TRBV20-1|TRBD1|few
TGCAGTGCTAGACTTCAAGACAGGGGGAAAGATACGCAGTATTTT
CSARLQDRGKDTQYF
>TRBJ2-7|TRBV9|-|few
TGTGCCAGCAGCGTAGATGGTCGGGAGAAGCAGTACTTC
CASSVDGREKQYF
>TRBJ2-7|TRBV6-2/TRBV6-3|-|few
TGTGCCAGCAGTTACGTCCAGGTCTACGAGCAGTACTTC
CASSYVQVYEQYF
>TRBJ2-1|TRBV10-2|TRBD2|many
TGCGCCAGCGCGACGAGGACTTCCGGGACTAGCGAAAATGAGCAGTTCTTC
CASATRTSGTSENEQFF
>TRBJ1-1|TRBV18|-|few
TGTGCCAGCTCAACCAGTAGCGACCGGCACACTGAAGCTTTCTTT
CASSTSSDRHTEAFF
>TRBJ2-1|TRBV25-1|-|few
TGTGCCAGCAGTCAACAGGTCTACGGTGAGCAGTTCTTC
CASSQQVYGEQFF
>TRBJ2-5|TRBV30|-|few
TGTGCCTGGACCGCGTTGGAGACCCAGTACTTC
CAWTALETQYF
>TRBJ2-7|TRBV29-1|-|many
TGCAGCGCTGCACAGGGATCCTACGAGCAGTACTTC
CSAAQGSYEQYF
>TRBJ2-5|TRBV14|-|few
TGTGCCAGCAGCCAAAAGCGGTGGTACCAAGAGACCCAGTACTTC
CASSQKRWYQETQYF
>TRBJ1-6|TRBV7-2|-|many
TGTGCCAGCACCCCTGCCAGGGGAGATCCACCCCTCCACTTT
CASTPARGDPPLHF
>TRBJ2-7|TRBV29-1|-|few
TGCAGCGTTGCCATCATCGACTCCTACGAGCAGTACTTC
CSVAIIDSYEQYF
>TRBJ2-2|TRBV29-1|TRBD2|many
TGCAGCGTGAGGGGACTAGCGGGAGTTGTGAACACCGGGGAGCTGTTTTTT
CSVRGLAGVVNTGELFF
>TRBJ2-7|TRBV12-3/TRBV12-4|TRBD1|few
TGTGCCAGCAGTCCACCCCCGGGACAGACCTACGAGCAGTACTTC
CASSPPPGQTYEQYF
>TRBJ2-3|TRBV7-2|-|-
TGTGCCAGCCACGTCCCTATCCCAAGGGGGACAGATACGCAGTATTTT
CASHVPIPRGTDTQYF
>TRBJ2-7|TRBV5-6|TRBD1|-
TGTGCCAGCAGCTCTCGGCTGACAGGGGACTCCTACGAGCAGTACTTC
CASSSRLTGDSYEQYF
>TRBJ2-1|TRBV12-3/TRBV12-4|TRBD2|few
TGTGCCAGCAGCGCACCGGGACTAGCGGGATACAATGAGCAGTTCTTC
CASSAPGLAGYNEQFF
>TRBJ2-3|TRBV24-1|-|-
TGTGCCACCAGTGATCCGCGGGGCACAGATACGCAGTATTTT
CATSDPRGTDTQYF
>TRBJ1-1|TRBV13|-|few
TGTGCCAGCAGCTTAGTAACGGGGTCAAGGGAAGCTTTCTTT
CASSLVTGSREAFF
>TRBJ2-7|TRBV10-3|-|many
TGTGCCATCAGTCTCCGGGACGGTGGAGACTACGAGCAGTACTTC
CAISLRDGGDYEQYF
>TRBJ2-1|TRBV20-1|TRBD2|-
TGCAGTGCTAGAAGCGGGGGGAGCTCCTACAATGAGCAGTTCTTC
CSARSGGSSYNEQFF
>TRBJ2-5|TRBV18|TRBD2|many
TGTGCCAGCTCACCGTGGACTAGCGGTTCCGGAGAGACCCAGTACTTC
CASSPWTSGSGETQYF